The 28 T cell receptor beta chains below come from one sample, sequenced in a study of identical twins. A single record per CDR3 protein comes from TCRdb applying MiXCR to the 5' RACE reads. The table lists 700,000 to 950,000 distinct CDR3 sequences, more than 9% of them singletons. The same specimen was also included in a second study, on yellow fever vaccine responses in identical twins.

Specimen: PBMCs. These receptors were taken from a woman aged 18-30 years in good health.

This clonotype was counted a few times. J is TRBJ2-1 and V is TRBV20-1; 9 bases agree with TRBD2. With 5 bases clipped from V and 9 bases from J, the junction kept 20 bases outside the gene matches. CDR3 size: 17 residues. CDR1 is DFQATT, CDR2 SNEGSKA, per germline (reference sequence). The CDR3 bases are TGCAGTGCTCACAAGAAGGGACTAGCCGCCCGAGTCAGTGAGCAGTTCTTC. This gives the protein CSAHKKGLAARVSEQFF.

This clonotype turned up a few times. The rearrangement links TRBV3-1 to TRBJ2-1; D unresolved. CDR1 is LGHDT and CDR2 is YNNKEL in the germline V gene (reference sequence). V lost 0 bases to trimming and J lost 5 bases, with 5 bases between them. CDR3 length equals 13 residues. CDR3 nucleotide sequence: TGTGCCAGCAGCCAAGAGGGAAACAATGAGCAGTTCTTC. Translating it yields CASSQEGNNEQFF.

This clonotype was observed many times. The V gene is TRBV20-1, the J gene TRBJ2-1, with 13 bases fitting TRBD2. Germline trimming cut 3 bases from V and 10 bases from J; bases unmatched to any gene: 9. CDR1 and CDR2 from the germline V gene are DFQATT and SNEGSKA (reference sequence). This CDR3 region has 15 residues. The CDR3 spells CSARERGLAGSEQFF. The CDR3 DNA reads TGCAGTGCTAGGGAGAGGGGACTAGCGGGAAGCGAGCAGTTCTTC.

V and J are TRBV5-1 and TRBJ2-1; D remains ambiguous. The V gene lost 0 bases and the J gene lost 2 bases, with 18 bases spanning the gap. CDR1 and CDR2 from the germline V gene are SGHRS and YFSETQ. The CDR3 totals 18 residues. In DNA, the CDR3 is TGCGCCAGCAGCTTGGTTCCGACCTCTGGGAATCCCTACAATGAGCAGTTCTTC. Protein sequence: CASSLVPTSGNPYNEQFF.

The V gene is TRBV4-1, the J gene TRBJ2-7; D is ambiguous. Trimming cost V 0 bases and J 2 bases, with 5 bases left between them. The CDR3 is 13 residues long. Germline-derived CDR1 and CDR2 are MGHRA and YSYEKL. CDR3: CASSQDRTYEQYF. The CDR3 bases are TGCGCCAGCAGCCAAGATCGAACCTACGAGCAGTACTTC.

This clonotype was detected ten times or more. The rearrangement uses TRBV12-3 or TRBV12-4 and TRBJ2-1; no firm D call. V shed 3 bases and J shed 7 bases, with 10 bases lying between them. The CDR3 contains 13 residues. In nucleotides, the CDR3 is TGTGCCAGCAGTTTGGCCCGGATAAATGAGCAGTTCTTC. Amino acid sequence: CASSLARINEQFF.

This clonotype was seen a few times. V gene TRBV10-3 combines with J gene TRBJ1-2; D not certain. The V gene lost 0 bases and the J gene lost 6 bases, with 17 bases spanning the gap. The CDR3 extends over 16 amino acids. CDR1 and CDR2 from the germline V gene are ENHRY and SYGVKD. The CDR3, as DNA: TGTGCCATCAGTGAGTCCGTATTAAGTCCCCTCGATGGCTACACCTTC. This codes for CAISESVLSPLDGYTF.

In this sample, this clonotype turned up many times. The rearrangement joins TRBV12-3 or TRBV12-4 to TRBJ2-7; TRBD2 agrees at 12 bases. The CDR3 consists of 14 residues. J was trimmed by 3 bases and V by 7 bases; bases with no gene match: 4. CDR3 sequence: CASTEGLAGYEQYF. The CDR3 DNA is TGTGCCAGCACCGAGGGACTAGCGGGCTACGAGCAGTACTTC.

The sample holds many counts of this clonotype. The CDR3 coding sequence is TGTGCCAGCGGAAACGCGAACACTGAAGCTTTCTTT. Encoded protein: CASGNANTEAFF. The chain combines TRBV2 with TRBJ1-1; D not resolved. With 8 bases removed from V and 1 base from J, the gap between germline ends came to 8 bases. The CDR3 contains 12 residues. Germline assignment: CDR1 SNHLY and CDR2 FYNNEI. Variable domain in full (rest from reference TRBV2 and TRBJ1-1): EPEVTQTPSHQVTQMGQEVILRCVPISNHLYFYWYRQILGQKVEFLVSFYNNEISEKSEIFDDQFSVERPDGSNFTLKIRSTKLEDSAMYFCASGNANTEAFFGQGTRLTVV.

The chain combines TRBV3-1 with TRBJ2-1; D is unresolved. Trimming took off 5 bases at V and 1 base at J, with 15 bases between the two ends. CDR1 LGHDT and CDR2 YNNKEL come from the germline V gene (reference sequence). The CDR3 consists of 16 residues. CDR3 sequence reads: CASSFSQLLSYNEQFF. As DNA, the CDR3 is TGTGCCAGCAGCTTCTCTCAGCTCCTATCCTACAATGAGCAGTTCTTC.

This clonotype was counted between two and nine times. The chain carries TRBV12-3 or TRBV12-4 and TRBJ2-2; perhaps TRBD1 as D (5 bases). This CDR3 region has 16 residues. Trimming took 3 bases from V and 5 from J, leaving 16 bases between them. As DNA, the CDR3 is TGTGCCAGCAGTTTGTATTACGCGAAGGGGACCGGGGAGCTGTTTTTT. This sequence encodes CASSLYYAKGTGELFF.

The chain carries TRBV3-1 and TRBJ2-5; possibly TRBD2 for D (6 bases). CDR1 is LGHDT, CDR2 YNNKEL, per germline (reference sequence). This CDR3 region has 14 residues. Trimming cost V 4 bases and J 2 bases, with 11 bases left between them. CDR3 protein: CASSPRDLQETQYF. The DNA for the CDR3 is TGTGCCAGCAGCCCCCGGGACTTACAAGAGACCCAGTACTTC.

The rearrangement links TRBV5-1 to TRBJ2-1; D might be TRBD1 or TRBD2, each matching 6 bases. Germline V gives CDR1 SGHRS, CDR2 YFSETQ. V lost 4 bases and J 5 bases, leaving 19 bases between the germline ends. The length of the CDR3 is 16 residues. The CDR3 DNA sequence: TGCGCCAGCAGCCAGGCCGCCCGGGGGCTCCACAATGAGCAGTTCTTC. Translation: CASSQAARGLHNEQFF.

The table lists this clonotype with a few counts. V usage is TRBV12-5 and J usage is TRBJ2-7; 7 bases line up with TRBD1. This CDR3 is built from 15 residues. V shed 4 bases, J shed 0 bases, and the junction held 6 bases outside the gene matches. Germline CDR1 reads LGHNT; CDR2 reads FRNRAP. The CDR3, as DNA: TGTGCTAGTGGTTCCCGGGACAGCCGCTCCTACGAGCAGTACTTC. Its translation: CASGSRDSRSYEQYF. The full variable domain, rest sourced from reference TRBV12-5 and TRBJ2-7, is DARVTQTPRHKVTEMGQEVTMRCQPILGHNTVFWYRQTMMQGLELLAYFRNRAPLDDSGMPKDRFSAEMPDATLATLKIQPSEPRDSAVYFCASGSRDSRSYEQYFGPGTRLTVT.

The rearrangement uses TRBV20-1 and TRBJ2-7; TRBD2 matches at 9 bases. This CDR3 has 15 amino acids. V lost 1 base and J lost 5; bases outside the gene matches: 9. Germline V gene data show CDR1 as DFQATT and CDR2 as SNEGSKA (reference sequence). DNA of the CDR3: TGCAGTGCTAGAGGTTTGCGGGGGGGCCGGGACGAGCAGTACGTC. This codes for CSARGLRGGRDEQYV.

Many counts were recorded for this clonotype. The V gene is TRBV7-8, the J gene TRBJ2-7; maybe TRBD2 (5 bases). Germline V gene sequence: CDR1 SGHVS, CDR2 FQNEAQ. V lost 5 bases, J lost 4 bases, and 18 bases lay in between. The CDR3 consists of 15 residues. DNA for the CDR3: TGTGCCAGCAGCCTAGGCGGAGGAAGCCGATACGAGCAGTACTTC. It encodes CASSLGGGSRYEQYF.

This clonotype was counted a few times. The V call is TRBV29-1, the J call TRBJ2-1; D may correspond to TRBD1 or TRBD2 (6 bases each). The V end was cut by 4 bases, the J end by 7 bases, with 11 bases between. Germline-derived CDR1 and CDR2 are SQVTM and ANQGSEA. This CDR3 has 12 amino acids. DNA of the CDR3: TGCAGCGTTGGGGGGGCCCTTAATGAGCAGTTCTTC. As protein: CSVGGALNEQFF.

This clonotype was detected only a few times. The CDR3 DNA is TGCAGCGTAGGACAGGGAGTTAACTATGGCTACACCTTC. Translated: CSVGQGVNYGYTF. The chain combines TRBV29-1 with TRBJ1-2, with TRBD1 matching over 8 bases. V shed 6 bases, J shed 1 base, and the junction held 4 bases outside the gene matches. Germline assignment: CDR1 SQVTM and CDR2 ANQGSEA. This CDR3 is 13 amino acids long.

This clonotype has more than one count but fewer than ten. The chain has TRBV5-1 and TRBJ2-5, with D unclear. The V and J ends lost 7 bases and 0 bases respectively, with 10 bases between them. The CDR3 loop spans 13 amino acids. Germline V lookup: CDR1 SGHRS, CDR2 YFSETQ. The CDR3 sequence: CASRLAYQETQYF. The CDR3 DNA sequence: TGCGCCAGCCGCCTGGCGTACCAAGAGACCCAGTACTTC.

This clonotype has at least ten counts. The chain joins TRBV7-9 to TRBJ2-1; D gene unclear. V was shortened by 6 bases and J by 4 bases, with 7 bases between the two germline ends. Germline values: CDR1 SEHNR, CDR2 FQNEAQ (reference sequence). The CDR3 contains 12 residues. Here the CDR3 reads CASSWEYNEQFF. The CDR3 DNA reads TGTGCCAGCAGTTGGGAATACAATGAGCAGTTCTTC. Supplemented by reference TRBV7-9 and TRBJ2-1, the full variable domain reads DTGVSQNPRHKITKRGQNVTFRCDPISEHNRLYWYRQTLGQGPEFLTYFQNEAQLEKSRLLSDRFSAERPKGSFSTLEIQRTEQGDSAMYLCASSWEYNEQFFGPGTRLTVL.

The chain carries TRBV9 and TRBJ2-5, with TRBD1 matching 7 bases. Trimming removed 4 bases from V and 1 base from J; junction bases left unmatched: 7. The CDR3 loop spans 15 amino acids. CDR1 and CDR2 from the germline V gene are SGDLS and YYNGEE. The CDR3 nucleotides read TGTGCCAGCAGCCCCCGGGACAGTGTCCAAGAGACCCAGTACTTC. Encoded protein: CASSPRDSVQETQYF. The full variable domain, rest sourced from reference TRBV9 and TRBJ2-5, is DSGVTQTPKHLITATGQRVTLRCSPRSGDLSVYWYQQSLDQGLQFLIQYYNGEERAKGNILERFSAQQFPDLHSELNLSSLELGDSALYFCASSPRDSVQETQYFGPGTRLLVL.

V and J are TRBV15 and TRBJ2-3; 8 bases line up with TRBD2. This CDR3 spans 16 amino acids. V dropped 0 bases and J dropped 2; count of bases not matched to a gene: 4. Looked up from germline, CDR1 is LNHNV and CDR2 is YYDKDF (reference sequence). CDR3 DNA: TGTGCCACCAGCAGAGAAAGCGGGAGAGTCACAGATACGCAGTATTTT. This gives the protein CATSRESGRVTDTQYF.

This clonotype has at least ten counts. V gene TRBV29-1 combines with J gene TRBJ2-3; no clear D gene. This CDR3 region has 13 residues. Germline-derived CDR1 and CDR2 are SQVTM and ANQGSEA. Trimming pared 6 bases from V and 5 bases from J, leaving 15 bases between. Written as DNA, the CDR3 is TGCAGCGTCCTGACGGGTTCCGGAGATACGCAGTATTTT. It specifies CSVLTGSGDTQYF.

This clonotype has just a few counts. The genes are TRBV6-1 and TRBJ2-7; 12 bases agree with TRBD2. The CDR3 runs to 20 residues. Germline V gene sequence: CDR1 MNHNS, CDR2 SASEGT. Trimming removed 6 bases from V and 4 bases from J; junction bases left unmatched: 22. The CDR3 bases are TGTGCCAGCAGCCAAGCCATATATGTGGGACTAGCGGGTTCGCGATACGAGCAGTACTTC. This codes for CASSQAIYVGLAGSRYEQYF.

This clonotype was detected a few times. The V and J genes are TRBV6-1 and TRBJ2-1, with 12 bases aligning to TRBD2. The V gene's germline CDR1 is MNHNS and CDR2 SASEGT. J gave up 8 bases and V 6 bases, and 5 bases lay outside the gene matches. The CDR3 consists of 14 residues. The CDR3 DNA follows: TGTGCCAGCAGCTCGCTAGCGGGAGGGTATGAGCAGTTCTTC. Protein: CASSSLAGGYEQFF.

V usage is TRBV10-1 and J usage is TRBJ2-1; weak D call: TRBD2 (7 bases). With 0 bases removed from V and 6 bases from J, the gap between germline ends came to 15 bases. Germline V gives CDR1 WNHNN, CDR2 SYGVQD (reference sequence). The CDR3 covers 16 residues. CDR3 residues: CASSESIRGAGNEQFF. In nucleotides, the CDR3 is TGCGCCAGCAGTGAGTCGATACGGGGGGCTGGCAATGAGCAGTTCTTC.

This clonotype was detected a few times. This may stem from a read error, because a much larger clone lies one nucleotide away. The chain carries TRBV7-2 and TRBJ1-1, with D uncertain. The germline gives CDR1 SGHTA, CDR2 FQGNSA. Trimming removed 3 bases from V and 4 bases from J, with 3 bases in between. There are 11 residues in the CDR3. CDR3 sequence reads: CASSFATEAFF. The DNA of the CDR3 is TGTGCCAGCAGCTTCGCCACTGAAGCTTTCTTT.

The sample holds many counts of this clonotype. The chain couples TRBV5-1 to TRBJ1-2; no clear D. Trimming took 0 bases from V and 0 from J, leaving 15 bases between them. The CDR3 extends over 17 amino acids. CDR1 and CDR2 (germline): SGHRS, YFSETQ. CDR3 nucleotide sequence: TGCGCCAGCAGCTTGGCCCCGTCTTCCGCAGCTAACTATGGCTACACCTTC. Protein: CASSLAPSSAANYGYTF. The variable domain in full, with the rest retrieved from reference TRBV5-1 and TRBJ1-2, is KAGVTQTPRYLIKTRGQQVTLSCSPISGHRSVSWYQQTPGQGLQFLFEYFSETQRNKGNFPGRFSGRQFSNSRSEMNVSTLELGDSALYLCASSLAPSSAANYGYTFGSGTRLTVV.